The 15 T cell receptor beta chains below were found in one sample sequenced in a study of shared clonotypes between healthy human individuals. Measured with immunoSEQ multiplex PCR; TCRdb has only the in-frame clones, and not every one. The repertoire includes 900,000 to 1,200,000 clones, 75% to 85% of them detected once, and under 0.8% sits in the top ten. The sample was memory CD4+ T cells from PBMCs. Subset in this sample: CD45RA-negative fraction. The receptors were gathered from a man aged 18 to 29 in good health. Some clones in this sample may be carry-over from other donors' samples.

This chain connects TRBV13 to TRBJ1-2, with D uncertain. The V and J ends lost 2 bases and 7 bases respectively, with 17 bases between them. In germline, CDR1 is PRHDT, CDR2 FYEKMQ (reference sequence). The CDR3 runs 15 residues. CDR3 protein: CASSLRAALARGYTF. CDR3 nucleotides: TGTGCCAGCAGCTTACGGGCTGCCCTCGCCCGTGGCTACACCTTC. The entire variable domain, with the rest obtained from reference TRBV13 and TRBJ1-2, is as follows: AAGVIQSPRHLIKEKRETATLKCYPIPRHDTVYWYQQGPGQDPQFLISFYEKMQSDKGSIPDRFSAQQFSDYHSELNMSSLELGDSALYFCASSLRAALARGYTFGSGTRLTVV.

The chain carries TRBV6-5 and TRBJ2-1; perhaps TRBD2 as D (5 bases). Trimming cost V 4 bases and J 9 bases, with 10 bases left between them. CDR1 is MNHEY and CDR2 is SVGAGI in the germline V gene. This CDR3 has 12 amino acids. The CDR3 DNA follows: TGTGCCAGCAGTTCGTGGACTGGTGAGCAGTTCTTC. Amino acids: CASSSWTGEQFF.

The rearrangement joins TRBV7-8 to TRBJ2-5; D is uncertain. Germline CDR1 reads SGHVS; CDR2 reads FQNEAQ. This CDR3 contains 13 residues. The V end was cut by 1 base, the J end by 1 base, with 4 bases between. The CDR3 nucleotides are TGTGCCAGCAGCTTAGGCCGCCAAGAGACCCAGTACTTC. This codes for CASSLGRQETQYF.

A few counts support this clone. The rearrangement joins TRBV28 to TRBJ2-3, with TRBD2 matching over 7 bases. Trimming cost V 4 bases and J 3 bases; bases outside gene matches: 13. The CDR3 length is 17 residues. CDR1 is MDHEN and CDR2 is SYDVKM in the germline V gene. The CDR3 nucleotides are TGTGCCAGCAGTTCGCCGGGTTGGAGCGGGACGACAGATACGCAGTATTTT. Encoded protein: CASSSPGWSGTTDTQYF.

This chain uses TRBV28 with TRBJ1-1; no clear D gene. V lost 3 bases to trimming and J lost 5 bases, with 7 bases between them. The CDR3 is 12 residues long. Germline CDR1 is MDHEN and CDR2 is SYDVKM. The CDR3 reads CASSFYRTEAFF. The CDR3 DNA reads TGTGCCAGCAGTTTCTATCGAACTGAAGCTTTCTTT.

The chain combines TRBV5-4 with TRBJ2-7; D is uncertain. CDR1 and CDR2 from the germline V gene are SGHNT and YYREEE (reference sequence). This CDR3 contains 15 residues. V lost 0 bases and J lost 5, with 15 bases in between. The CDR3 spells CASSLELRRMNEQYF. DNA for the CDR3: TGTGCCAGCAGCTTGGAACTCCGGCGTATGAACGAGCAGTACTTC.

The rearrangement uses TRBV5-1 and TRBJ1-1, with D hard to call. CDR1 is SGHRS, CDR2 YFSETQ, per germline. V lost 1 base to trimming and J lost 1 base, with 14 bases between them. There are 16 residues in the CDR3. CDR3 amino acids: CASSLNGNNQNTEAFF. The CDR3 region has the DNA TGCGCCAGCAGCTTGAATGGAAATAACCAGAACACTGAAGCTTTCTTT.

This clone was observed many times. The chain joins TRBV6-1 to TRBJ2-7, with D maybe TRBD1 (6 bases). The V and J ends lost 6 bases and 5 bases respectively, with 14 bases between them. The CDR3 is 13 residues long. The germline CDR1 and CDR2 sequences are MNHNS and SASEGT. The CDR3 region is CASRRAGADEQYF. The CDR3 region has the DNA TGTGCCAGCAGGCGAGCAGGGGCCGACGAGCAGTACTTC.

Turning to this clone: At the DNA level, this CDR3 is encoded by other sequences in the same sample as well. The chain joins TRBV5-1 to TRBJ2-2; 11 bases line up with TRBD2. Germline V gene lookup returns CDR1 SGHRS and CDR2 YFSETQ. J lost 3 bases, V lost 2 bases, and 3 bases had no gene match. This CDR3 is built from 16 residues. In DNA form, the CDR3 reads TGCGCCAGCAGCTTCGGGACTAGCGGCTACACCGGGGAGCTGTTTTTT. Its translation: CASSFGTSGYTGELFF.

The chain is built from TRBV6-6 and TRBJ1-6; no clear D. The V end was cut by 2 bases, the J end by 6 bases, with 8 bases between. The CDR3 spans 14 residues. From germline, CDR1 is MNHNY and CDR2 SVGAGI (reference sequence). CDR3 coding DNA: TGTGCCAGCAGTTACCTCGACCTTAATTCACCCCTCCACTTT. It encodes CASSYLDLNSPLHF.

Worth noting for this clone: Given a much more abundant clone one base away, this may be a read error. The same CDR3 is also encoded by other DNA sequences in this sample. The chain couples TRBV5-4 to TRBJ2-3; no clear D gene. Germline CDR1 reads SGHNT; CDR2 reads YYREEE (reference sequence). The CDR3 contains 16 residues. The ends were cut back, 1 base at V and 3 bases at J, with 15 bases in the middle. CDR3 nucleotides: TGTGCCAGCAGCTTGCGGACGGGCCGAATGACAGATACGCAGTATTTT. As protein: CASSLRTGRMTDTQYF.

Details on this clone: A read error is likely here: a far larger clone is one base away. No conserved phenylalanine or tryptophan is present at the end of the CDR3, so a read error is the likely explanation. The DNA is left out, because the CDR3 cannot be placed on it with certainty; the CDR3 is given as TCRdb lists it. The chain links TRBV30 to TRBJ1-5; the table calls TRBD1, which could not be checked here. Germline V gene sequence: CDR1 GTSNPN, CDR2 SVGIG (reference sequence). The CDR3 is 12 amino acids long, termini counted. This chain's CDR3 is CAWSSQGQIRHS.

This sequence joins TRBV7-8 and TRBJ1-4; a possible D gene is TRBD1 (6 bases). V was pared by 1 base and J by 3 bases, with 12 bases between. The CDR3 is made up of 16 amino acids. CDR1 and CDR2 from the germline V gene are SGHVS and FQNEAQ. The CDR3 sequence: CASSLGQWGPNEKLFF. CDR3 sequence (DNA): TGTGCCAGCAGCTTAGGGCAGTGGGGGCCTAATGAAAAACTGTTTTTT.

V is TRBV19 and J is TRBJ1-2; the match to TRBD1 covers 10 bases. The germline V gene encodes CDR1 LNHDA and CDR2 SQIVND (reference sequence). The V segment lost 4 bases and the J segment 3 bases; nucleotides outside the gene matches: 8. The CDR3 extends over 16 amino acids. CDR3 loop: CASSTTADRGDYGYTF. The CDR3 DNA follows: TGTGCCAGTAGTACCACTGCGGACAGGGGGGACTATGGCTACACCTTC.

The V gene is TRBV5-1, the J gene TRBJ2-3; 10 bases map to TRBD1. This CDR3 is 16 amino acids long. Trimming at V came to 0 bases and at J to 3 bases, leaving 4 bases not matched to a gene. Germline values: CDR1 SGHRS, CDR2 YFSETQ. CDR3 nucleotides: TGCGCCAGCAGCTTGGGGGACAGGGGTGCGACAGATACGCAGTATTTT. Residues: CASSLGDRGATDTQYF.